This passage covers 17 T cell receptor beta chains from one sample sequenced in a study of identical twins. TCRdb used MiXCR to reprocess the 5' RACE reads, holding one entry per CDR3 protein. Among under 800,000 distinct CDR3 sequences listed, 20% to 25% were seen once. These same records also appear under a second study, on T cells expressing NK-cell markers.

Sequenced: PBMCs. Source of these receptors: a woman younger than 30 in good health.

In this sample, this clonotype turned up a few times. CDR3 nucleotides: TGTGCCACCTCTCGGGGGGTCCCGGACAGGGCCAACGTCCTGACTTTC. Protein: CATSRGVPDRANVLTF. The chain combines TRBV6-7 with TRBJ2-6, with 7 bases identical to TRBD2. TRBV6-7 is recorded as an ORF, its role being uncertain. V was pared by 10 bases and J by 5 bases, with 14 bases of the junction left unmatched. The CDR3 contains 16 residues.

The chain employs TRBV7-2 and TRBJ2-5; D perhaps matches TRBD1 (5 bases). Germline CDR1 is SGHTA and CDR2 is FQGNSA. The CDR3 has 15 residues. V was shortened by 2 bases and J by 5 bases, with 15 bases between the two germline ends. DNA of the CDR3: TGTGCCAGCAGCTTATCTGGTGTCCAGGGTGAGACCCAGTACTTC. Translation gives CASSLSGVQGETQYF.

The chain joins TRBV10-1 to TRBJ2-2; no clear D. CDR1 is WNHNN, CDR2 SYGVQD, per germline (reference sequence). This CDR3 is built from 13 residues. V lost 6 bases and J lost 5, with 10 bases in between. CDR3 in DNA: TGCGCCAGCAGCCCGGTCCGTACCGGGGAGCTGTTTTTT. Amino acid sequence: CASSPVRTGELFF.

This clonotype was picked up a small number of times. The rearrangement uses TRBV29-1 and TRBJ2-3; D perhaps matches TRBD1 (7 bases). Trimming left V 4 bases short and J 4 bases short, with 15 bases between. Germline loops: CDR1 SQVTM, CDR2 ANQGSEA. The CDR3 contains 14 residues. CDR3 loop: CSVAFQGGADTQYF. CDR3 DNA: TGCAGCGTTGCCTTTCAGGGGGGCGCAGATACGCAGTATTTT.

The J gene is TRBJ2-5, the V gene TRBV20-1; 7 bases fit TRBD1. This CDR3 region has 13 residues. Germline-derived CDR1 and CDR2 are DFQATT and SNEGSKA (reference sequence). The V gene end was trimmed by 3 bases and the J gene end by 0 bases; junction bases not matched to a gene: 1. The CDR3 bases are TGCAGTGCTAGGGGGACAGACCAAGAGACCCAGTACTTC. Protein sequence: CSARGTDQETQYF.

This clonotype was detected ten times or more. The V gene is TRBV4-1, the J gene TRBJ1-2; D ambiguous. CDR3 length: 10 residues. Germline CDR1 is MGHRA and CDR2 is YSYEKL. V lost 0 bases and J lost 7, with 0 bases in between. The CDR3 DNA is TGCGCCAGCAGCCAAGATGGCTACACCTTC. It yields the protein CASSQDGYTF.

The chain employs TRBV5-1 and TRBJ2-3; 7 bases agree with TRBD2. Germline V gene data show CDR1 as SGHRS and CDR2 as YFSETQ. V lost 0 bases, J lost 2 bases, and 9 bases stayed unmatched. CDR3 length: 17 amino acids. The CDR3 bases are TGCGCCAGCAGCTTGGCCTCCGGGACTACACCCACAGATACGCAGTATTTT. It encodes CASSLASGTTPTDTQYF.

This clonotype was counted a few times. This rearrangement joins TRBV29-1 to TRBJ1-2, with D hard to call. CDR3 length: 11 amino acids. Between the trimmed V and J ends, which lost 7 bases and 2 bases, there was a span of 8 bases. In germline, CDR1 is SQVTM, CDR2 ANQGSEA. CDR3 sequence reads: CSARENYGYTF. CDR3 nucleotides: TGCAGCGCACGGGAGAACTATGGCTACACCTTC.

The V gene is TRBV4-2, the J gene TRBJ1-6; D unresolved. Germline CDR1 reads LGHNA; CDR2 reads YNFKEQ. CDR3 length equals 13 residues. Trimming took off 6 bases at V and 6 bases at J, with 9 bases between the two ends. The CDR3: CASRGSLNSPLHF. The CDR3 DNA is TGTGCCAGCAGGGGCAGTCTTAATTCACCCCTCCACTTT.

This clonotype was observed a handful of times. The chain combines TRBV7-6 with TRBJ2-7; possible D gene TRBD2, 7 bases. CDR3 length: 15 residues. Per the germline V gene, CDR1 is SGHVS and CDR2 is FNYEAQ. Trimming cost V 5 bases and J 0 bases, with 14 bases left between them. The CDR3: CASSRGGRSSYEQYF. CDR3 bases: TGTGCCAGCAGCAGGGGGGGCAGGAGCTCCTACGAGCAGTACTTC. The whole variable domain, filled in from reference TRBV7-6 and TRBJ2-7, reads GAGVSQSPRYKVTKRGQDVALRCDPISGHVSLYWYRQALGQGPEFLTYFNYEAQQDKSGLPNDRFSAERPEGSISTLTIQRTEQRDSAMYRCASSRGGRSSYEQYFGPGTRLTVT.

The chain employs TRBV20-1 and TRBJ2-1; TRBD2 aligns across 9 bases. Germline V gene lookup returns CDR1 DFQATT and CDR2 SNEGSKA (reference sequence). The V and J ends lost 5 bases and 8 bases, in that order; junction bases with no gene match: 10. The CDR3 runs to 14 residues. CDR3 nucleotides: TGCAGTGCTCGACTTAGCGGGAGAATGGATGAGCAGTTCTTC. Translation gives CSARLSGRMDEQFF.

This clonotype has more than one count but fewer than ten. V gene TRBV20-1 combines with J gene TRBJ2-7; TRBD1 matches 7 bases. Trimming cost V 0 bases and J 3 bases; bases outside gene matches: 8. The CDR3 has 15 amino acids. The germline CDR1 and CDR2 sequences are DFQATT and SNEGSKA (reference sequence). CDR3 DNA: TGCAGTGCTAGAGAGATCGGACAGGTGGACTACGAGCAGTACTTC. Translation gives CSAREIGQVDYEQYF.

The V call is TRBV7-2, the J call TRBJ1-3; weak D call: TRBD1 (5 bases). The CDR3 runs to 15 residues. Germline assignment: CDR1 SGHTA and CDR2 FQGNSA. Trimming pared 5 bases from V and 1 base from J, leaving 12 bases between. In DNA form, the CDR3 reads TGTGCCAGCAGCGCCCAATCAGGGTCTGGAAACACCATATATTTT. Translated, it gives CASSAQSGSGNTIYF.

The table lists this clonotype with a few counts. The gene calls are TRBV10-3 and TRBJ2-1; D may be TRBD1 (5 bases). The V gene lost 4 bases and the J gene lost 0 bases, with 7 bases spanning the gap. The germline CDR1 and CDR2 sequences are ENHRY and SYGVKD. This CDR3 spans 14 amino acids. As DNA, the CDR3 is TGTGCCATCAGTGCTGACAGCTCCTACAATGAGCAGTTCTTC. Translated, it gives CAISADSSYNEQFF.

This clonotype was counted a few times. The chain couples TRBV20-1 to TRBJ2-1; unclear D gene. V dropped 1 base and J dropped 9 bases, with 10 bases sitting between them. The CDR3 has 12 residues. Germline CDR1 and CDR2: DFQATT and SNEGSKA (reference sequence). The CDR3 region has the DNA TGCAGTGCTAGAGGTAGCCAGAGTGAGCAGTTCTTC. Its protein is CSARGSQSEQFF.

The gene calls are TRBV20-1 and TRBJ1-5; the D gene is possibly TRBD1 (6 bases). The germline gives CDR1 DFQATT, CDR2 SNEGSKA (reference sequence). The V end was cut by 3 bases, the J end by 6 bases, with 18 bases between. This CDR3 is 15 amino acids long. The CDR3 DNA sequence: TGCAGTGCTAGGGTGTGGACAGAAGCGGGTCAGCCCCAGCATTTT. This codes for CSARVWTEAGQPQHF.

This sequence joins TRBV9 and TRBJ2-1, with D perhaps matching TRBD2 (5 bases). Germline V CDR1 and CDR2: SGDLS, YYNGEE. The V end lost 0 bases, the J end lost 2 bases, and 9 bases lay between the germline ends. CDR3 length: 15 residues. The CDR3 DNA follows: TGTGCCAGCAGCGTAGCGTGGGAGACCTACAATGAGCAGTTCTTC. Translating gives CASSVAWETYNEQFF. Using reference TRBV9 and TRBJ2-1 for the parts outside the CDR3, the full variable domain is DSGVTQTPKHLITATGQRVTLRCSPRSGDLSVYWYQQSLDQGLQFLIQYYNGEERAKGNILERFSAQQFPDLHSELNLSSLELGDSALYFCASSVAWETYNEQFFGPGTRLTVL.